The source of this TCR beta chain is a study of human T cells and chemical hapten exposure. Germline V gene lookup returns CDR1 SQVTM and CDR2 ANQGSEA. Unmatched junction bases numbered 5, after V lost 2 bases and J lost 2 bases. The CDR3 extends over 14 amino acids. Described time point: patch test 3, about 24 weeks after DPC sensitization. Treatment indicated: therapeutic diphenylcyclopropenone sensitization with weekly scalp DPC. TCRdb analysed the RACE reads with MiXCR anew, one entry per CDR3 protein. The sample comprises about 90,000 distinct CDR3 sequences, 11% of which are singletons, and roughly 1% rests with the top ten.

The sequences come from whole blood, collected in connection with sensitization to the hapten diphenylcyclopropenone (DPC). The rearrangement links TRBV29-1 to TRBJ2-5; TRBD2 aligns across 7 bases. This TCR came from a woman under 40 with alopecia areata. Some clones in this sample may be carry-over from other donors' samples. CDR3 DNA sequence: TGCAGCGTTGAATTTTTACTAGCGCAAGAGACCCAGTACTTC. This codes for CSVEFLLAQETQYF.